This T cell receptor beta chain originates from a study of cytomegalovirus exposure and HLA in healthy donors. V gave up 3 bases and J gave up 7 bases, with 13 bases separating them. The CDR3 covers 15 residues. Looked up from germline, CDR1 is SGHTA and CDR2 is FQGNSA. The PCR was carried out with 60 Vbeta primers and 13 Jbeta primers. Clones were sequenced by immunoSEQ multiplex PCR, and TCRdb holds only the in-frame ones, with some missing. The sample yields 150,000 to 200,000 clones, around 77% seen once. Findings and caveats of the study: At a 0.05 false discovery rate, a later analysis found roughly 17,000 TCR beta sequences to be associated with HLA alleles. In vitro work confirmed that three CMV-associated chains recognize CMV antigens.

A note on this clone: Its antigen remains unidentified.

This TCR was sampled from a woman between 25 and 40 years old in good health and CMV-seropositive. The rearrangement joins TRBV7-2 to TRBJ1-6; D perhaps matches TRBD1 (6 bases). The material sequenced was PBMCs. Written as DNA, the CDR3 is TGTGCCAGCAGCTTCAGGGGTCCACTCAATTCACCCCTCCACTTT. It encodes CASSFRGPLNSPLHF.